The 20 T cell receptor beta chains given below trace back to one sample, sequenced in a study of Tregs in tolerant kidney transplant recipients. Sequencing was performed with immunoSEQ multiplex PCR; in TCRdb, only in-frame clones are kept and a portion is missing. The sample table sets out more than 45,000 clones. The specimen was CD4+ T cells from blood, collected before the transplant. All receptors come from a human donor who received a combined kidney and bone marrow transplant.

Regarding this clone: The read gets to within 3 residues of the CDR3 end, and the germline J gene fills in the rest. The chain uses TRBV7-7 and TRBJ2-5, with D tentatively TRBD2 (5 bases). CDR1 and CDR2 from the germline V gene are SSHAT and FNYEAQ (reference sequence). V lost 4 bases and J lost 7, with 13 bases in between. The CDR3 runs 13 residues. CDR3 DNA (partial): TGTGCCAGCAGCTCCTTGGACTGGGGGACC. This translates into CASSSLDWGT. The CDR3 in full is CASSSLDWGTQYF.

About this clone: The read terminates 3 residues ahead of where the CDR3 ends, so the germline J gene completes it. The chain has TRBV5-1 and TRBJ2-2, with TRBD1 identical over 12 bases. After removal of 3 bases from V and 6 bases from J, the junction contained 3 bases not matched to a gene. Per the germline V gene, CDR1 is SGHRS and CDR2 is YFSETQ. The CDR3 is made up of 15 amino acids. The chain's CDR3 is CASSSGQGAPGELFF. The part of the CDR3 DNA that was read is TGCGCCAGCAGCTCGGGACAGGGGGCTCCCGGGGAG.

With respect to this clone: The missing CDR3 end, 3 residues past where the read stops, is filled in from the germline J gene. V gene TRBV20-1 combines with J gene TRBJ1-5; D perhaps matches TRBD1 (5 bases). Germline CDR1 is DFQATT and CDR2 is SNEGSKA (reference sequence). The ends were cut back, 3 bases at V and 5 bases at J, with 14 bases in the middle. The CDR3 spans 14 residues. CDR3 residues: CSASKGQGHQPQHF. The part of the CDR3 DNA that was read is TGCAGTGCTAGTAAGGGTCAGGGCCATCAGCCC.

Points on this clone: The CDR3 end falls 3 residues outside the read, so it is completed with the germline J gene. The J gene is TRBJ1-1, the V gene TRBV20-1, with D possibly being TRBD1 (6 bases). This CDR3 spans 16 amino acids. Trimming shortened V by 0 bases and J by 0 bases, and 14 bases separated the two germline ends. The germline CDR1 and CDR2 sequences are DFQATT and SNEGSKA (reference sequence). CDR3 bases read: TGCAGTGCTAGAGATTTCGGGCAGGGGATGAACACTGAA. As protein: CSARDFGQGMNTE. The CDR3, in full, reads CSARDFGQGMNTEAFF.

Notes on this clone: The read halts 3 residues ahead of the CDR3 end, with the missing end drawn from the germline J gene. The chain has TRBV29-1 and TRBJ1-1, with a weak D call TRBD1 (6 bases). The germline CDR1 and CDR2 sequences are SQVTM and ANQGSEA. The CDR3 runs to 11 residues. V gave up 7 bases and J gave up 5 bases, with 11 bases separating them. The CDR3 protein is CSGRRGTEAFF. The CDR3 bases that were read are TGCAGCGGACGCAGGGGTACTGAA.

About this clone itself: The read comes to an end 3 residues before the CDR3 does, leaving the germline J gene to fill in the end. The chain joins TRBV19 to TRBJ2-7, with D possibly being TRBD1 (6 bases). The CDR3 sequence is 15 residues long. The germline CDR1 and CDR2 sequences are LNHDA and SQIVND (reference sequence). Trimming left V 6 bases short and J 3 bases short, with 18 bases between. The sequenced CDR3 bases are TGTGCCAGTAGGCCGCTTGGGGGCAGCGGCTACGAG. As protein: CASRPLGGSGYE. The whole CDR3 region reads CASRPLGGSGYEQYF.

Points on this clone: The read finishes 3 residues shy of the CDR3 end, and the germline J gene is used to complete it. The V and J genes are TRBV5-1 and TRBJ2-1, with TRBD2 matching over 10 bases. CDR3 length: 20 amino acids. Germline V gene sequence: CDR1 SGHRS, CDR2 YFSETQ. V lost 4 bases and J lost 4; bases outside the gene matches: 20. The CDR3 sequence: CASSPHISGRAQLRYNEQFF. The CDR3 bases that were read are TGCGCCAGCAGCCCACATATAAGCGGGAGGGCCCAACTGAGGTACAATGAG. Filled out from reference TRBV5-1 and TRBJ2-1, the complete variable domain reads KAGVTQTPRYLIKTRGQQVTLSCSPISGHRSVSWYQQTPGQGLQFLFEYFSETQRNKGNFPGRFSGRQFSNSRSEMNVSTLELGDSALYLCASSPHISGRAQLRYNEQFFGPGTRLTVL.

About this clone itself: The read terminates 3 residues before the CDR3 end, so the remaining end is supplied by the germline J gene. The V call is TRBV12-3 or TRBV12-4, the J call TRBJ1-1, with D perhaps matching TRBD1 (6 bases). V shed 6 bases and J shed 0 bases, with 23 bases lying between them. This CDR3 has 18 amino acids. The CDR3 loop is CASRKDRLHGRMNTEAFF. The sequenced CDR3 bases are TGTGCCAGCAGAAAAGACAGGCTCCACGGTCGGATGAACACTGAA.

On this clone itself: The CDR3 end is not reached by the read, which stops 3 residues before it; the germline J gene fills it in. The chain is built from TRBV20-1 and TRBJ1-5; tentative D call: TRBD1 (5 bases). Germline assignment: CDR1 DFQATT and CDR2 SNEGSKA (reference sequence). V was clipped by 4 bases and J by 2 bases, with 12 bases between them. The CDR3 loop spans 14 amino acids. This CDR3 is CSAKPGIGNQPQHF. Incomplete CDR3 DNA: TGCAGTGCTAAGCCAGGGATTGGCAATCAGCCC.

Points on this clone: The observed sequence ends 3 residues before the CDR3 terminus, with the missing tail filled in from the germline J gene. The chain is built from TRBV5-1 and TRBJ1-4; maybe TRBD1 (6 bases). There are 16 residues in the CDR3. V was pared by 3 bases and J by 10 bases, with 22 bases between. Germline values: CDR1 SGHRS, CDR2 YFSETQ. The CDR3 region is CASSYELQGPSTKLFF. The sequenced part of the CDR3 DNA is TGCGCCAGCAGCTACGAACTACAGGGCCCCAGCACAAAA.

The covered CDR3 bases are TGTGCCAGCAGCTCTCCTCCCTTAGCGGGAGGGGCCTACAATGAG. Its protein product is CASSSPPLAGGAYNE. The whole CDR3 region reads CASSSPPLAGGAYNEQFF. This chain uses TRBV7-8 with TRBJ2-1, with 11 positions matching TRBD2. The DNA ends 3 residues before the CDR3 does, and the rest of the CDR3 is filled in from the germline J gene. V lost 4 bases and J lost 2; bases outside the gene matches: 10. This CDR3 has 18 residues. CDR1 is SGHVS and CDR2 is FQNEAQ in the germline V gene.

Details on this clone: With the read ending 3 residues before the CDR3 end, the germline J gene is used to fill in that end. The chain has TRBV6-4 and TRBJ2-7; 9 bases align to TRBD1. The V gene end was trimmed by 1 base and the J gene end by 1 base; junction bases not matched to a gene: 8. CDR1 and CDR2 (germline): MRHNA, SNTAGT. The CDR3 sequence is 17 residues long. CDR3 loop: CASSDLTGTGNSYEQYF. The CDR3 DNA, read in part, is TGTGCCAGCAGTGACTTAACCGGGACAGGGAATTCCTACGAG.

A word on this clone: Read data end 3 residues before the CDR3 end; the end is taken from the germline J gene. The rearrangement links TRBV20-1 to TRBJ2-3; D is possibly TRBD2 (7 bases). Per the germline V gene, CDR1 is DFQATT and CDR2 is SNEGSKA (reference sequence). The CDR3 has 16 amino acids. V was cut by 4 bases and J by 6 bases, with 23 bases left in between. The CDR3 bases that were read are TGCAGTGCTAACATGGGGGGACTACCAGGGGCTGATACG. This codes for CSANMGGLPGADT. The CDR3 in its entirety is CSANMGGLPGADTQYF.

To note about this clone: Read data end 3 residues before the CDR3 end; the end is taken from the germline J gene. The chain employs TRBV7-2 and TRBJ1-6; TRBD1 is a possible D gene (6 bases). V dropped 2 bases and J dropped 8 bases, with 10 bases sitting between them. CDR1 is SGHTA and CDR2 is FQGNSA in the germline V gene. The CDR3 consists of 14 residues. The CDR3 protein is CASSLRGGDSPLHF. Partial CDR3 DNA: TGTGCCAGCAGCTTACGAGGGGGAGATTCACCC.

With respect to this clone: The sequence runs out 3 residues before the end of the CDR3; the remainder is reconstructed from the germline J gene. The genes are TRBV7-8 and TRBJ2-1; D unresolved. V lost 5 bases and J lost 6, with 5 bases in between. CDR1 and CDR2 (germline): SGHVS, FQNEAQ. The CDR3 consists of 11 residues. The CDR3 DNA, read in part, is TGTGCCAGCAGCGCGCCCAATGAG. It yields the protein CASSAPNE. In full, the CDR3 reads CASSAPNEQFF.

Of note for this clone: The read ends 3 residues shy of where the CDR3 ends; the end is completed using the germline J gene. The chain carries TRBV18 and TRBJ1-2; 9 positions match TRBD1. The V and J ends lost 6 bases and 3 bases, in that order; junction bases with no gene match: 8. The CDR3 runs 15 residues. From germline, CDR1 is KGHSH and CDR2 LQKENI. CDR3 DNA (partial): TGTGCCAGCTCGGCCGGGACAGGGATAGACTATGGC. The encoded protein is CASSAGTGIDYG. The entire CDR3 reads CASSAGTGIDYGYTF.

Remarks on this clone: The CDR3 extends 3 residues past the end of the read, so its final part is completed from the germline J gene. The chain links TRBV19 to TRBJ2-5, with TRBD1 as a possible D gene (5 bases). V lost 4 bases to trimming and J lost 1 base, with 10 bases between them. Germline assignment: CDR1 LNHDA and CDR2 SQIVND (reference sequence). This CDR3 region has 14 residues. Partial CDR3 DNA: TGTGCCAGTAGTAAAGGACAAGCCCAAGAGACC. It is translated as CASSKGQAQET. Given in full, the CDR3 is CASSKGQAQETQYF.

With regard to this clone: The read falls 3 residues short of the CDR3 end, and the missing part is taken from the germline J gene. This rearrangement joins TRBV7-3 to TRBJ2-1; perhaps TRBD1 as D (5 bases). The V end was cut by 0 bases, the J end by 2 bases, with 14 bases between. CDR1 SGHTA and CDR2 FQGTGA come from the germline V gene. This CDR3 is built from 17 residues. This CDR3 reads CASSLTGQGLPYNEQFF. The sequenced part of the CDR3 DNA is TGTGCCAGCAGCTTAACAGGGCAGGGTCTCCCCTACAATGAG.

Partial CDR3 DNA: TGCAGTGCTAGAGTAGCGGGAGGTTCCTACGAG. Residues: CSARVAGGSYE. The full-length CDR3 reads as CSARVAGGSYEQYF. The genes are TRBV20-1 and TRBJ2-7; 10 bases line up with TRBD2. The DNA ends 3 residues before the CDR3 does, and the rest of the CDR3 is filled in from the germline J gene. The CDR3 runs 14 residues. Trimming took 1 base from V and 1 from J; bases not matched to a gene: 1. The V gene's germline CDR1 is DFQATT and CDR2 SNEGSKA (reference sequence).

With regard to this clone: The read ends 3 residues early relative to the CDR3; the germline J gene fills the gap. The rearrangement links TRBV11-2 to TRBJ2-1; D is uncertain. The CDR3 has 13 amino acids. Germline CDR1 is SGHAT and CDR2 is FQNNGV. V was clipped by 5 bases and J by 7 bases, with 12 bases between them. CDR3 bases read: TGTGCCAGCAGCCCCTCGTGGCCTAATGAG. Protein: CASSPSWPNE. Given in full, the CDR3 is CASSPSWPNEQFF. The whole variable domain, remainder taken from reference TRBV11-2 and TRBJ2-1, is EAGVAQSPRYKIIEKRQSVAFWCNPISGHATLYWYQQILGQGPKLLIQFQNNGVVDDSQLPKDRFSAERLKGVDSTLKIQPAKLEDSAVYLCASSPSWPNEQFFGPGTRLTVL.